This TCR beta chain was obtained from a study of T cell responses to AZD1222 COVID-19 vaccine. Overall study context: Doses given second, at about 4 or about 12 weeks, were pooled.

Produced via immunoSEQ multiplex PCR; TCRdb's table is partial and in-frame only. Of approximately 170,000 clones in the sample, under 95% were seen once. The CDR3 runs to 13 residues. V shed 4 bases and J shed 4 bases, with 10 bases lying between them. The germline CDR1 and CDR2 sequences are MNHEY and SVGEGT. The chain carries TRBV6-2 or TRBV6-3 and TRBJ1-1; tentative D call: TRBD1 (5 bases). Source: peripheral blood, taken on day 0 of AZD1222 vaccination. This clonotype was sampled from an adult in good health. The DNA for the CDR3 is TGTGCCAGCAGTTCAGGGTGGGGCACTGAAGCTTTCTTT. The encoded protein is CASSSGWGTEAFF.